These 6 T cell receptor beta chains originate from one sample sequenced in a study of T cells after yellow fever vaccination. TCRdb recomputed calls from the 5' RACE reads with MiXCR, one row per CDR3 protein. The sample includes 250,000 to 350,000 distinct CDR3 sequences, around 4.5% of them seen just once. This sample comprised PBMCs, obtained 15 days after the yellow fever booster vaccination. The receptors were gathered from a man between 18 and 35 years old who received the YFV17D yellow fever vaccine.

This clonotype was counted only a few times. The chain combines TRBV7-9 with TRBJ1-4; no reliable D call. Germline lookup yields CDR1 SEHNR and CDR2 FQNEAQ (reference sequence). V was shortened by 5 bases and J by 5 bases, with 21 bases between the two germline ends. CDR3 length: 17 residues. The CDR3 loop is CASSPRSGSVDNEKLFF. In DNA, the CDR3 is TGTGCCAGCAGCCCCCGTTCCGGGTCCGTTGACAATGAAAAACTGTTTTTT.

In this sample, this clonotype turned up a few times. CDR3 DNA: TGCGCCAGCAGCCACGGTGGGGTCCGACAGCCCCAGCATTTT. Translation: CASSHGGVRQPQHF. The chain carries TRBV4-1 and TRBJ1-5; D not certain. The ends were cut back, 3 bases at V and 7 bases at J, with 13 bases in the middle. Germline lookup yields CDR1 MGHRA and CDR2 YSYEKL. CDR3 length: 14 amino acids.

This clonotype was detected a few times. The chain has TRBV5-8 and TRBJ2-7; D is possibly TRBD1 or TRBD2 (5 bases each). Germline CDR1 reads SGHTS; CDR2 reads YDEGEE. CDR3 size: 14 residues. Trimming removed 2 bases at V and 7 bases at J, with 16 bases between. In DNA form, the CDR3 reads TGTGCCAGCAGCTTCGGGGACGGGGCTCGGGAGCAGTACGTC. It codes for CASSFGDGAREQYV.

This chain joins TRBV5-1 and TRBJ2-1; D gene unclear. This CDR3 spans 15 amino acids. With 0 bases removed from V and 7 bases from J, the gap between germline ends came to 14 bases. The V gene's germline CDR1 is SGHRS and CDR2 YFSETQ. The CDR3 sequence is CASSLAVSRGNEQFF. In DNA form, the CDR3 reads TGCGCCAGCAGCTTGGCAGTTTCTCGAGGTAATGAGCAGTTCTTC.

This clonotype has at least ten counts. This chain joins TRBV29-1 and TRBJ2-2; 8 bases line up with TRBD1. V was clipped by 7 bases and J by 7 bases; unmatched bases: 8. This CDR3 has 13 residues. In germline, CDR1 is SQVTM, CDR2 ANQGSEA. The CDR3 protein is CSAGQGLGGELFF. The DNA for the CDR3 is TGCAGCGCTGGACAGGGCTTGGGCGGGGAGCTGTTTTTT.

The table lists this clonotype with many counts. The chain couples TRBV4-3 to TRBJ1-2; 9 bases map to TRBD1. The CDR3 consists of 13 residues. The J segment lost 6 bases and the V segment lost 9 bases, leaving 8 bases of the junction unmatched. CDR1 is LGHNA and CDR2 is YSLEER in the germline V gene. The CDR3 sequence: CASGTGLLNGYTF. The CDR3 DNA reads TGCGCCAGTGGGACAGGGCTATTGAATGGCTACACCTTC.